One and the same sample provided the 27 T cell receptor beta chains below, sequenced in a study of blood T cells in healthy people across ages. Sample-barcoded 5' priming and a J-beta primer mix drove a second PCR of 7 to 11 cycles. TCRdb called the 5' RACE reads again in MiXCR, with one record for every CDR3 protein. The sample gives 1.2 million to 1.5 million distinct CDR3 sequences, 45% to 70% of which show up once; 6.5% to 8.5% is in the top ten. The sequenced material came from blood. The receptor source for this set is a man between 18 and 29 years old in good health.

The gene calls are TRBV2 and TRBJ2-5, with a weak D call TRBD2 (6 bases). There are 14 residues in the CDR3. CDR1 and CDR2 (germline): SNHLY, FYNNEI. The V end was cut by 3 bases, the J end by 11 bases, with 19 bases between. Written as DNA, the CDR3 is TGTGCCAGCAGTGATATCGGGGGATCCTACGTGCAGTACTTC. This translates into CASSDIGGSYVQYF.

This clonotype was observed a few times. CDR3 nucleotide sequence: TGTGCCAACAACAGGGGGATCGATGGCTACACCTTC. Protein: CANNRGIDGYTF. The chain uses TRBV2 and TRBJ1-2, with 8 positions matching TRBD1. Trimming cost V 10 bases and J 6 bases; bases outside gene matches: 7. Germline lookup yields CDR1 SNHLY and CDR2 FYNNEI. This CDR3 region has 12 residues.

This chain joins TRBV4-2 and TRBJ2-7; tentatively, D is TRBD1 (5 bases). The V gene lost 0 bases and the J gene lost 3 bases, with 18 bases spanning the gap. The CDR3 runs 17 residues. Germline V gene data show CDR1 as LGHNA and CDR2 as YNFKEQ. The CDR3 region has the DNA TGTGCCAGCAGCCAAGATGGGGCCGGTAGTTACCACTACGAGCAGTACTTC. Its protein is CASSQDGAGSYHYEQYF.

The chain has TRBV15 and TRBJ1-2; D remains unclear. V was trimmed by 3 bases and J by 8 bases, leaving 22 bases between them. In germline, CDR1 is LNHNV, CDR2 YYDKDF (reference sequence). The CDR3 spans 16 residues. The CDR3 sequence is CATSRPIDTSFGGYTF. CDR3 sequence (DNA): TGTGCCACCAGCAGGCCCATTGATACGAGTTTCGGGGGCTACACCTTC.

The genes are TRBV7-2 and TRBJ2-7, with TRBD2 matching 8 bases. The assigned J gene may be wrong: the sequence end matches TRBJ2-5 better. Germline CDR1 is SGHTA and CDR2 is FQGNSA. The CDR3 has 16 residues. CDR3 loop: CASSSTGTRYGETQYF. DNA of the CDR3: TGTGCCAGCAGCTCAACCGGGACTAGATATGGGGAGACCCAGTACTTC.

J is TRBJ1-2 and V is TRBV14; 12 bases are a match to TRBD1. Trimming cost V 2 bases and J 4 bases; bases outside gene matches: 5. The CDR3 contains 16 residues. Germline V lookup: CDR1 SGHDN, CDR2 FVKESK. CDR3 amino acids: CASSQTGTGGLYGYTF. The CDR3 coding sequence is TGTGCCAGCAGCCAAACCGGGACAGGGGGCCTCTATGGCTACACCTTC.

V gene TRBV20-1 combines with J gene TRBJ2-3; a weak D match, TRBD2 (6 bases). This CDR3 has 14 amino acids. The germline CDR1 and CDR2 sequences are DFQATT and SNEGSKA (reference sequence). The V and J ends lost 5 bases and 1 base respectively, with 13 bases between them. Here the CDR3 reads CSALASVGTDTQYF. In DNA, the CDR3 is TGCAGTGCTCTGGCTAGCGTGGGCACAGATACGCAGTATTTT.

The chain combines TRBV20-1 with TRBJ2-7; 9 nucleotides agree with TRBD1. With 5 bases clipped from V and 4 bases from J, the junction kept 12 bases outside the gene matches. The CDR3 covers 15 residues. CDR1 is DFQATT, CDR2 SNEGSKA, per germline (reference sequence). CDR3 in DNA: TGCAGTGCTGAAGAGGGACAGGGCCTCTCTTACGAGCAGTACTTC. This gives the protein CSAEEGQGLSYEQYF.

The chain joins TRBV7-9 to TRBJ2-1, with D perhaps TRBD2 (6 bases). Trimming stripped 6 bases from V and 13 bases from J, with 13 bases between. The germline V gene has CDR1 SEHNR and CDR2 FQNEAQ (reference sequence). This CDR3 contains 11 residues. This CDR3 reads CASRSGLLQFF. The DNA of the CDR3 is TGTGCCAGCAGAAGCGGGCTCCTCCAGTTCTTC.

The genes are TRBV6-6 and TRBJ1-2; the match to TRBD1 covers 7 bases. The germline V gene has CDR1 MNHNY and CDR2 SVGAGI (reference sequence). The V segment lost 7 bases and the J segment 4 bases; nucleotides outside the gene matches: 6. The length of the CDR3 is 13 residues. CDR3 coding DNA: TGTGCCAGCATCGGACAGGTCCCCTATGGCTACACCTTC. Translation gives CASIGQVPYGYTF.

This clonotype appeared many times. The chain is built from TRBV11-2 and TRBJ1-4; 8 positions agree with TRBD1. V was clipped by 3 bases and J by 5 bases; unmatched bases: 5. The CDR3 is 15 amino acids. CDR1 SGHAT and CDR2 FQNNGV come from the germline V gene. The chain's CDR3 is CASSFGTGINEKLFF. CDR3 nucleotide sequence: TGTGCCAGCAGCTTCGGGACAGGCATCAATGAAAAACTGTTTTTT. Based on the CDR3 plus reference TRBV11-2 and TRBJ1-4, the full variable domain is EAGVAQSPRYKIIEKRQSVAFWCNPISGHATLYWYQQILGQGPKLLIQFQNNGVVDDSQLPKDRFSAERLKGVDSTLKIQPAKLEDSAVYLCASSFGTGINEKLFFGSGTQLSVL.

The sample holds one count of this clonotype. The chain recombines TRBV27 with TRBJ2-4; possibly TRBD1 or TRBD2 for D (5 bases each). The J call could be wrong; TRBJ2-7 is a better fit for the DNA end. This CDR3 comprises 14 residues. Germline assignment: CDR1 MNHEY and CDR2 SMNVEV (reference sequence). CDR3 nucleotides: TGTGCCAGCAGTTTCTCCGGGACGCCGTACGAGCAGTACTTC. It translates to CASSFSGTPYEQYF.

CDR3 loop: CASSALVSYGYTF. The CDR3, as DNA: TGTGCCAGCAGTGCCCTAGTGTCCTATGGCTACACCTTC. This sequence joins TRBV12-3 or TRBV12-4 and TRBJ1-2; D remains unclear. There are 13 residues in the CDR3. V was pared by 5 bases and J by 4 bases, with 11 bases between.

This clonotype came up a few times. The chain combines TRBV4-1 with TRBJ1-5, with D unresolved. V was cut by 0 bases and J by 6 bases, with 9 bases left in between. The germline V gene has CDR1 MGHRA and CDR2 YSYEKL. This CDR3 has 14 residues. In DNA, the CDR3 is TGCGCCAGCAGCCAAGATCTGGGAACTCAGCCCCAGCATTTT. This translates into CASSQDLGTQPQHF.

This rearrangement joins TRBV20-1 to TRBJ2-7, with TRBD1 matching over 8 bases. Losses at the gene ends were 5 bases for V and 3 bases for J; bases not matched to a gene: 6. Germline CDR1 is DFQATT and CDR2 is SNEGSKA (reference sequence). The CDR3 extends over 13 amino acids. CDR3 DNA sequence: TGCAGTGCTGGACAGGGATCTCTCTACGAGCAGTACTTC. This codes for CSAGQGSLYEQYF.

CDR3 sequence reads: CASSGVGTGPSDITYEQYF. Here the CDR3 DNA reads TGTGCCAGCAGCGGTGTTGGGACAGGCCCCTCGGACATCACCTACGAGCAGTACTTC. The rearrangement joins TRBV21-1 to TRBJ2-7; the D call in the table, TRBD1, was not verified against the DNA. TRBV21-1 is a known pseudogene. The length of the CDR3 is 19 residues.

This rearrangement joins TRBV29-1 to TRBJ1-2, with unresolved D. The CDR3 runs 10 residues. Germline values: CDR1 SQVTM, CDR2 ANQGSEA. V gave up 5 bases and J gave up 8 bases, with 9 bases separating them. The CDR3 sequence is CSVTAGGYTF. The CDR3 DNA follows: TGCAGCGTTACGGCGGGGGGCTACACCTTC.

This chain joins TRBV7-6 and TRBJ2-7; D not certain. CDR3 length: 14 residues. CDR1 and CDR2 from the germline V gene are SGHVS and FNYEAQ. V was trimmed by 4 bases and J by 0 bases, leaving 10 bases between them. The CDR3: CASSSNRYSYEQYF. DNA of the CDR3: TGTGCCAGCAGCTCCAACAGATACTCCTACGAGCAGTACTTC. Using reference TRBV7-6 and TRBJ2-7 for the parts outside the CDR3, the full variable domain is GAGVSQSPRYKVTKRGQDVALRCDPISGHVSLYWYRQALGQGPEFLTYFNYEAQQDKSGLPNDRFSAERPEGSISTLTIQRTEQRDSAMYRCASSSNRYSYEQYFGPGTRLTVT.

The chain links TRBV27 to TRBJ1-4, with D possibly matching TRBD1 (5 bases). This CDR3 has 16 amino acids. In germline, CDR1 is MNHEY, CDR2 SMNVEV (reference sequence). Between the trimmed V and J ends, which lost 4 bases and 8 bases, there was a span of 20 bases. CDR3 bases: TGTGCCAGCAGTTCAGGGACTTTGGGTTTTGGGGAAAAACTGTTTTTT. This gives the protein CASSSGTLGFGEKLFF.

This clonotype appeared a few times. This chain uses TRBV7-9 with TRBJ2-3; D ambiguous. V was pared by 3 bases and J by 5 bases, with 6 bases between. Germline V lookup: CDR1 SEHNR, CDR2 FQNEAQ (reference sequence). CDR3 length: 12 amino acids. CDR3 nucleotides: TGTGCCAGCAGCTTGTTAAAAGATACGCAGTATTTT. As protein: CASSLLKDTQYF.

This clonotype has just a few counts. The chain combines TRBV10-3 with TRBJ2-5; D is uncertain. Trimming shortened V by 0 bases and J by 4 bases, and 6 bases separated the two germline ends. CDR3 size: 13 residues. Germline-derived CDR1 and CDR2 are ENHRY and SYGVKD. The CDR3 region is CAISESGLETQYF. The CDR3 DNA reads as TGTGCCATCAGTGAGTCTGGATTAGAGACCCAGTACTTC.

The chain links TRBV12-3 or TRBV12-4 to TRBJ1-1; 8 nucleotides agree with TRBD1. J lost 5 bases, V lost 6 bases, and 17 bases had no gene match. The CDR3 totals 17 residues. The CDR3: CASSATGLTGGQTEAFF. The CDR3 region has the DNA TGTGCCAGCAGCGCCACCGGCCTAACAGGGGGTCAAACTGAAGCTTTCTTT.

In nucleotides, the CDR3 is TGCGCCAGCAGCCCAGGCCTCGGAAGTTCCTACAATGAGCAGTACTTC. Its protein is CASSPGLGSSYNEQYF. The chain combines TRBV4-3 with TRBJ2-1; the D is unclear. The DNA matches TRBJ2-7 better at its end, which makes the J call doubtful. The germline V gene has CDR1 LGHNA and CDR2 YSLEER. This CDR3 contains 16 residues.

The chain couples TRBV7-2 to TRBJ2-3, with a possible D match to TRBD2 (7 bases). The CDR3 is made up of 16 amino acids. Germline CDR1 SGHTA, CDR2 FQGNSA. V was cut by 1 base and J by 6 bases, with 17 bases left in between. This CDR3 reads CASSLGPGGGGDTQYF. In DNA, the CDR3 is TGTGCCAGCAGCTTAGGTCCCGGCGGGGGCGGGGATACGCAGTATTTT. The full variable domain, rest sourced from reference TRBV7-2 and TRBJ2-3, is GAGVSQSPSNKVTEKGKDVELRCDPISGHTALYWYRQSLGQGLEFLIYFQGNSAPDKSGLPSDRFSAERTGGSVSTLTIQRTQQEDSAVYLCASSLGPGGGGDTQYFGPGTRLTVL.

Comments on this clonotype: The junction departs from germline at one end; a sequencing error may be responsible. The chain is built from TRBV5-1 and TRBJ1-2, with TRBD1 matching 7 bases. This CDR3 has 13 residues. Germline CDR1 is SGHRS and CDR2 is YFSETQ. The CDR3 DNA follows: TGCGCCGGCAGCGACTTACAGGGGAACGGCTACACCTTC. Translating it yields CAGSDLQGNGYTF. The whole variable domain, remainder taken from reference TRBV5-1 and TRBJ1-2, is KAGVTQTPRYLIKTRGQQVTLSCSPISGHRSVSWYQQTPGQGLQFLFEYFSETQRNKGNFPGRFSGRQFSNSRSEMNVSTLELGDSALYLCAGSDLQGNGYTFGSGTRLTVV.

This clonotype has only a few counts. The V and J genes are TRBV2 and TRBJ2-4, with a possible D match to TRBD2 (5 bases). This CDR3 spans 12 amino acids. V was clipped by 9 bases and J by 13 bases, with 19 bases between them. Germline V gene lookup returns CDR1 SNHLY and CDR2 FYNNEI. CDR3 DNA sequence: TGTGCCAGAAGTACCGGAGCGAGGGAGCAGTACTTC. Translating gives CARSTGAREQYF.

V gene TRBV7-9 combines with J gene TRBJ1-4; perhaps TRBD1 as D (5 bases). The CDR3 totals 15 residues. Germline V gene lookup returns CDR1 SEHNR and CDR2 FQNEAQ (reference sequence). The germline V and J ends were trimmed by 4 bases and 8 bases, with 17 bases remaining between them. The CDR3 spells CASSSPRGEDEKLFF. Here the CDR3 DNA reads TGTGCCAGCAGCTCACCCCGGGGGGAGGACGAAAAACTGTTTTTT.